Listed below are T cell receptor beta chains from one sample, sequenced in a study of T cell responses to AZD1222 COVID-19 vaccine. Sequencing was performed with immunoSEQ multiplex PCR; in TCRdb, only in-frame clones are kept and a portion is missing. This sample yields tens of thousands of clones, of which around 80% are seen a single time; 12% belongs to the top ten. The sequencing used peripheral blood, collected on day 0 of AZD1222 vaccination. These receptors came from an adult in good health. The CDR3 runs from the conserved cysteine through the conserved F or W. Each record gives: J gene, D gene, clone size, V gene, CDR3 DNA, CDR3 protein. A D gene is named only where the DNA matches it firmly. Not all rows give a size; the values are once, few, many and, for expanded clones, a class.

J: TRBJ2-3; D: -; size: few; V: TRBV7-2; DNA: TGTGCCAGCAGCTTAGCTATCCAGGATACGCAGTATTTT; CDR3: CASSLAIQDTQYF
J: TRBJ2-7; D: -; size: -; V: TRBV7-9; DNA: TGTGCCAGCAGCTCGGGGACTCGTACGGGGCAGTACTTC; CDR3: CASSSGTRTGQYF
J: TRBJ1-1; D: -; size: -; V: TRBV28; DNA: TGTGCCAGCAGCCACACAAACACTGAAGCTTTCTTT; CDR3: CASSHTNTEAFF
J: TRBJ2-4; D: TRBD1; size: -; V: TRBV3-1/TRBV3-2; DNA: TGTGCCAGCAGCCAAGGCGAAGGGGGCAGCATTCAGTACTTC; CDR3: CASSQGEGGSIQYF
J: TRBJ2-2; D: TRBD1; size: -; V: TRBV30; DNA: TGTGCCTGGAGGGGACAGGGGGCCGCCACCGGGGAGCTGTTTTTT; CDR3: CAWRGQGAATGELFF
J: TRBJ2-3; D: TRBD2; size: -; V: TRBV11-2; DNA: TGTGCCAGCAGCCCATTGCGGGGGGTAGCGGGGGGTCCAGATACGCAGTATTTT; CDR3: CASSPLRGVAGGPDTQYF
J: TRBJ1-3; D: TRBD1; size: -; V: TRBV13; DNA: TGTGCCACCCGTATCGGGACAGACTCTGGAAACACCATATATTTT; CDR3: CATRIGTDSGNTIYF
J: TRBJ2-3; D: -; size: -; V: TRBV7-8; DNA: TGTGCCAGCAGCTTAGCCGATTCAGATACGCAGTATTTT; CDR3: CASSLADSDTQYF
J: TRBJ1-6; D: -; size: -; V: TRBV30; DNA: TGTGCCTGGAGCATCCTTTCCAGTTCACCCCTCCACTTT; CDR3: CAWSILSSSPLHF
J: TRBJ1-1; D: -; size: -; V: TRBV30; DNA: TGTGCCTGGAACCCGAGGAACACTGAAGCTTTCTTT; CDR3: CAWNPRNTEAFF